One and the same sample provided the 7 T cell receptor beta chains below, sequenced in a study of cytomegalovirus exposure and HLA in healthy donors. Amplification used 60 Vbeta primers and 13 Jbeta primers. The data were produced by immunoSEQ multiplex PCR, yet TCRdb's version contains in-frame clones alone and is incomplete. The sample carries around 180,000 clones, roughly 83% recorded once. Source material: PBMCs. The source is a boy under 10 years old in good health and CMV-seronegative.

The chain has TRBV6-1 and TRBJ2-7, with D perhaps TRBD1 (6 bases). CDR1 is MNHNS and CDR2 is SASEGT in the germline V gene. V dropped 6 bases and J dropped 4 bases, with 10 bases sitting between them. The CDR3 loop spans 12 amino acids. The CDR3: CASRTTGYEQYV. CDR3 DNA: TGTGCCAGCAGAACTACAGGGTACGAGCAGTACGTC.

V and J are TRBV7-2 and TRBJ2-3, with D hard to call. CDR1 is SGHTA, CDR2 FQGNSA, per germline. V lost 1 base and J 2 bases, leaving 16 bases between the germline ends. The CDR3 has 17 amino acids. CDR3 DNA: TGTGCCAGCAGCTTAGTAAGCCTCCCCCTACTCACAGATACGCAGTATTTT. Residues: CASSLVSLPLLTDTQYF.

This clone was counted a single time. DNA for the CDR3: TGTGCCAGCAGCTTATCAATAGAGGGCTATACGCAGTATTTT. Protein product: CASSLSIEGYTQYF. V is TRBV7-2 and J is TRBJ2-3; possible D gene TRBD2, 5 bases. V was clipped by 2 bases and J by 7 bases, with 13 bases between them. CDR1 and CDR2 (germline): SGHTA, FQGNSA. This CDR3 contains 14 residues.

The genes are TRBV25-1 and TRBJ2-1, with 8 bases matching TRBD2. V shed 5 bases and J 3 bases; nucleotides not matched to a gene: 6. Germline V gives CDR1 MGHDK, CDR2 SYGVNS. There are 15 residues in the CDR3. Written as DNA, the CDR3 is TGTGCCAGCAGTAGGGAGCGGGAGAACTACAATGAGCAGTTCTTC. Translating gives CASSRERENYNEQFF. Full variable domain (outside the CDR3, taken from reference TRBV25-1 and TRBJ2-1): EADIYQTPRYLVIGTGKKITLECSQTMGHDKMYWYQQDPGMELHLIHYSYGVNSTEKGDLSSESTVSRIRTEHFPLTLESARPSHTSQYLCASSRERENYNEQFFGPGTRLTVL.

The J gene is TRBJ2-2, the V gene TRBV5-6, with TRBD1 matching over 9 bases. The trim removed 0 bases at V and 3 bases at J, leaving 6 bases unmatched. CDR3 size: 17 residues. Germline V gives CDR1 SGHDT, CDR2 YYEEEE. The CDR3 is CASSLEQGAVDTGELFF. In DNA, the CDR3 is TGTGCCAGCAGCTTGGAACAGGGGGCAGTCGACACCGGGGAGCTGTTTTTT.

The chain has TRBV7-9 and TRBJ2-1, with 10 bases that match TRBD1. CDR3 length: 18 amino acids. After removal of 1 base from V and 5 bases from J, the junction contained 11 bases not matched to a gene. Germline V CDR1 and CDR2: SEHNR, FQNEAQ (reference sequence). The CDR3 spells CASSLGDRGFIANNEQFF. In DNA, the CDR3 is TGTGCCAGCAGCTTAGGGGACAGGGGTTTTATCGCGAACAATGAGCAGTTCTTC.

This clone occurred a few times. CDR3 DNA: TGTGCCTGGAGTGTACTTTGGCGGGGCCCGCAGGATGAGCAGTTCTTC. As protein: CAWSVLWRGPQDEQFF. This sequence joins TRBV30 and TRBJ2-1, with TRBD2 as a possible D gene (6 bases). The CDR3 loop spans 16 amino acids. Germline-derived CDR1 and CDR2 are GTSNPN and SVGIG (reference sequence). The V end lost 0 bases, the J end lost 8 bases, and 20 bases lay between the germline ends.